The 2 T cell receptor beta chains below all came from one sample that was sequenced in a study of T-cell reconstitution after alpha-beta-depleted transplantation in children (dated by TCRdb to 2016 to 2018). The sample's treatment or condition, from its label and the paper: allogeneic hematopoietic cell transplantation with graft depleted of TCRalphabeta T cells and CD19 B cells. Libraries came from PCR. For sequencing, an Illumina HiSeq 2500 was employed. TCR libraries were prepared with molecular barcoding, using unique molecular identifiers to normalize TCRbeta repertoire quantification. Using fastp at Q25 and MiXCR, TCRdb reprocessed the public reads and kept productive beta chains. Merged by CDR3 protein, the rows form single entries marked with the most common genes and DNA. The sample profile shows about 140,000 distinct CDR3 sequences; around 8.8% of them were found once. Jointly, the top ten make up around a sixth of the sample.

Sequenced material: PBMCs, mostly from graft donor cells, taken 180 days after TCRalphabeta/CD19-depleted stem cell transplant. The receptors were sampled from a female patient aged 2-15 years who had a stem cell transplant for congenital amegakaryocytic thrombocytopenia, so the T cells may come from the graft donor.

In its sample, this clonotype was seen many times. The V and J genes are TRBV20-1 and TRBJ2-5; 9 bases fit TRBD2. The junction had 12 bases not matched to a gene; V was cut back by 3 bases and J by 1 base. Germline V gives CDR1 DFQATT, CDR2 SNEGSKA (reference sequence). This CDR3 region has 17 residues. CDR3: CSASPLPLAGLQETQYF. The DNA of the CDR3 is TGCAGTGCTAGTCCCTTACCGCTAGCGGGGCTCCAAGAGACCCAGTACTTC.

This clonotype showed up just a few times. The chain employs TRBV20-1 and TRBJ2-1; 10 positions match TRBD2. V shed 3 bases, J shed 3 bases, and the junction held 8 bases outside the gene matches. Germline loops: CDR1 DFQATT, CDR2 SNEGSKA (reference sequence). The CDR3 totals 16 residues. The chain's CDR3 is CSASLIASGSYNEQFF. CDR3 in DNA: TGCAGTGCTAGCCTTATCGCTAGCGGGAGCTACAATGAGCAGTTCTTC.